The source of this T cell receptor beta chain is a study of blood T cell repertoires in COVID-19. Study at large: Samples taken during acute and convalescent COVID-19 were collected in the United States, Italy and Spain. Sources were T cells, B-cell-depleted T cells, or PBMCs; the material itself was cDNA or gDNA.

The germline gives CDR1 SNHLY, CDR2 FYNNEI. This CDR3 spans 14 amino acids. V shed 8 bases and J 5 bases; nucleotides not matched to a gene: 7. The authors' processing: Amplification from reference gene primers served as the basis for estimated nucleated cell counts. Here immunoSEQ multiplex PCR was the method, and the copy in TCRdb shows in-frame clones only, minus some. That table gives V, J and clone size, and the DNA gave D and trimming. The sample consists of 65,000 to 85,000 clones, about four fifths of them appearing once. This clonotype was sampled from a human donor in a cohort sampled during active COVID-19. This rearrangement joins TRBV2 to TRBJ1-5; 9 bases agree with TRBD1. What was sequenced was peripheral blood. The CDR3 is CASEGQGSHQPQHF. CDR3 sequence (DNA): TGTGCCAGCGAGGGACAGGGTTCTCATCAGCCCCAGCATTTT.